This passage covers 19 T cell receptor beta chains from one sample sequenced in a study of monozygotic twins with inflammatory bowel disease. After re-calling the 5' RACE reads, TCRdb lists one entry per CDR3 protein, DNA absent. The data include some 150,000 distinct CDR3 sequences; the top ten clones carry more than 1%. Sequencing input: blood. These receptors came from a human donor with ulcerative colitis or Crohn's disease, or a healthy co-twin of an affected twin (not recorded which).

The gene calls are TRBV29-1 and TRBJ2-7; the D call of TRBD1 rests on TCRdb alone, since no DNA is present to check it. Germline CDR1 and CDR2: SQVTM and ANQGSEA. The CDR3 is 13 amino acids. This CDR3 is CSVPGQGAYEQYF.

The chain recombines TRBV7-9 with TRBJ2-7; checking the TCRdb D call of TRBD1 is not possible without DNA. Per the germline V gene, CDR1 is SEHNR and CDR2 is FQNEAQ (reference sequence). This CDR3 region has 16 residues. CDR3 protein: CASSLGVGTGAREQYF.

The gene calls are TRBV5-1 and TRBJ2-7. The CDR3 is 13 amino acids. In germline, CDR1 is SGHRS, CDR2 YFSETQ. CDR3 protein: CASSLAGYDEQYF.

V gene TRBV5-4 combines with J gene TRBJ1-2. CDR1 and CDR2 from the germline V gene are SGHNT and YYREEE (reference sequence). The CDR3 consists of 14 residues. CDR3 sequence: CASIWAFLVNGYTF.

The CDR3 sequence is CASSRDRAQETQYF. The rearrangement links TRBV7-2 to TRBJ2-5; the D call of TRBD1 rests on TCRdb alone, since no DNA is present to check it. The CDR3 runs 14 residues. Germline V lookup: CDR1 SGHTA, CDR2 FQGNSA.

This rearrangement joins TRBV20-1 to TRBJ2-1; TCRdb reports TRBD1, a call that lacks DNA to check it against. The CDR3 is 14 amino acids. CDR1 and CDR2 from the germline V gene are DFQATT and SNEGSKA (reference sequence). The CDR3 protein is CSAPGTGVHNEQFF.

This sequence joins TRBV19 and TRBJ2-1; with no DNA, the TCRdb D assignment of TRBD2 cannot be verified. This CDR3 spans 13 amino acids. Germline CDR1 LNHDA, CDR2 SQIVND (reference sequence). The CDR3 region is CASSPASHNEQFF.

This CDR3 reads CASSENTGTGSYGYTF. The chain uses TRBV6-1 and TRBJ1-2; the TCRdb call, TRBD1, lacks DNA for checking. The CDR3 totals 16 residues. Germline V gene sequence: CDR1 MNHNS, CDR2 SASEGT.

The chain recombines TRBV7-2 with TRBJ1-5; TCRdb's D gene call, TRBD1, goes unchecked for lack of DNA. The CDR3 is 14 amino acids. CDR1 and CDR2 from the germline V gene are SGHTA and FQGNSA. CDR3 protein: CATSSTGGNQPQHF.

V and J are TRBV20-1 and TRBJ2-7; the TCRdb D gene call, TRBD1, has no DNA to confirm it. Germline CDR1 is DFQATT and CDR2 is SNEGSKA (reference sequence). This CDR3 is built from 12 residues. CDR3: CSAQVSGTEQYF.

The V and J genes are TRBV6-5 and TRBJ1-4. Per the germline V gene, CDR1 is MNHEY and CDR2 is SVGAGI. This CDR3 has 15 residues. The CDR3 here is CASSYTTATNEKLFF.

The chain is built from TRBV6-5 and TRBJ1-5. Per germline, CDR1 MNHEY and CDR2 SVGAGI. The CDR3 is made up of 15 amino acids. The CDR3 loop is CASSSVPRSNQPQHF.

The chain combines TRBV7-2 with TRBJ2-3; without DNA, the TCRdb call of TRBD1 cannot be checked. Germline V lookup: CDR1 SGHTA, CDR2 FQGNSA. There are 15 residues in the CDR3. The CDR3 protein is CASSLLQGGTDTQYF.

The chain couples TRBV20-1 to TRBJ2-1; the D call of TRBD2 rests on TCRdb alone, since no DNA is present to check it. Germline V gene data show CDR1 as DFQATT and CDR2 as SNEGSKA (reference sequence). The length of the CDR3 is 11 residues. CDR3 amino acids: CSAVQREGLFF.

This chain connects TRBV13 to TRBJ1-1. Germline V CDR1 and CDR2: PRHDT, FYEKMQ (reference sequence). The CDR3 spans 14 residues. The CDR3 is CASSSLRRQLRAFF.

The chain recombines TRBV28 with TRBJ2-2; TCRdb's assignment of TRBD1 cannot be checked, as there is no DNA. Per germline, CDR1 MDHEN and CDR2 SYDVKM. The CDR3 extends over 14 amino acids. Here the CDR3 reads CASLGTARGGELFF. The variable domain in full, completed from reference TRBV28 and TRBJ2-2, reads DVKVTQSSRYLVKRTGEKVFLECVQDMDHENMFWYRQDPGLGLRLIYFSYDVKMKEKGDIPEGYSVSREKKERFSLILESASTNQTSMYLCASLGTARGGELFFGEGSRLTVL.

The V call is TRBV28, the J call TRBJ2-7; TCRdb's D call of TRBD1 is untestable without DNA. Germline loops: CDR1 MDHEN, CDR2 SYDVKM. The CDR3 spans 13 residues. The CDR3 sequence is CATADRVKYEQYF.

The chain couples TRBV11-1 to TRBJ2-3. There are 16 residues in the CDR3. The germline V gene encodes CDR1 SGHAT and CDR2 FQDESV (reference sequence). The CDR3 loop is CASSLRMSGGTDTQYF.

The chain carries TRBV2 and TRBJ2-4. Germline V gene data show CDR1 as SNHLY and CDR2 as FYNNEI. The CDR3 totals 13 residues. This chain's CDR3 is CASSVGASNIQYF.